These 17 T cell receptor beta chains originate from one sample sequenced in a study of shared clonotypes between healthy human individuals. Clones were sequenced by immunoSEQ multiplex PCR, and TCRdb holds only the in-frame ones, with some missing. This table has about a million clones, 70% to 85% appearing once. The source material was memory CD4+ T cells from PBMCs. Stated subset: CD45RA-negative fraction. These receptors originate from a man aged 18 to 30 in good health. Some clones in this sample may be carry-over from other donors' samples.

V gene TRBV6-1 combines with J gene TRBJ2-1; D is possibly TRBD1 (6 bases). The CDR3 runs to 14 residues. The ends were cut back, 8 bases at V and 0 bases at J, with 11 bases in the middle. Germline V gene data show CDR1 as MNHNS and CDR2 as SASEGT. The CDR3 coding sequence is TGTGCCAGCGGCAAGGGGGACTCCTACAATGAGCAGTTCTTC. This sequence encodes CASGKGDSYNEQFF.

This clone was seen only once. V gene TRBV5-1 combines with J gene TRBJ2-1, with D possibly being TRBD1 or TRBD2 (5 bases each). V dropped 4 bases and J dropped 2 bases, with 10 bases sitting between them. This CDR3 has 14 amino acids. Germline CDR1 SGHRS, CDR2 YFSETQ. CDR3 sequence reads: CASSPEDTYNEQFF. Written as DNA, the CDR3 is TGCGCCAGCAGCCCGGAGGACACCTACAATGAGCAGTTCTTC.

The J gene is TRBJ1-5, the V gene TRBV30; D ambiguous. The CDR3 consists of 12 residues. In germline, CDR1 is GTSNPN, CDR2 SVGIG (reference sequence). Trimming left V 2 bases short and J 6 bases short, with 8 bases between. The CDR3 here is CAWSSPAQPQHF. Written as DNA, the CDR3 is TGTGCCTGGAGTAGTCCTGCTCAGCCCCAGCATTTT.

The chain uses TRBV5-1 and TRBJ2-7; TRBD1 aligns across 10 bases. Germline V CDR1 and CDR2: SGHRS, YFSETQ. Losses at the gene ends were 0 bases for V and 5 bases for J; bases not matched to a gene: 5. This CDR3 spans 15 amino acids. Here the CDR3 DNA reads TGCGCCAGCAGCTTGGGAGGGACAGGGGCAAACGAGCAGTACTTC. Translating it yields CASSLGGTGANEQYF.

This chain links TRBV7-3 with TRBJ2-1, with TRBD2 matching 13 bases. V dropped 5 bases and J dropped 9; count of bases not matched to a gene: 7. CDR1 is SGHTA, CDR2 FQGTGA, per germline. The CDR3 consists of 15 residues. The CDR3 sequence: CASSAGTSGKGEQFF. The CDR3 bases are TGTGCCAGCAGCGCCGGGACTAGCGGGAAGGGTGAGCAGTTCTTC. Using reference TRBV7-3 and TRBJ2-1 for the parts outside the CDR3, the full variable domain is GAGVSQTPSNKVTEKGKYVELRCDPISGHTALYWYRQSLGQGPEFLIYFQGTGAADDSGLPNDRFFAVRPEGSVSTLKIQRTERGDSAVYLCASSAGTSGKGEQFFGPGTRLTVL.

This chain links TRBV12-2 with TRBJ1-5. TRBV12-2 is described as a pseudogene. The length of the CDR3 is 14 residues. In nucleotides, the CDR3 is TGTGCAAGTCGCTGTGCCGGGGAAAATCAGCCCCAGCATTTT. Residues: CASRCAGENQPQHF.

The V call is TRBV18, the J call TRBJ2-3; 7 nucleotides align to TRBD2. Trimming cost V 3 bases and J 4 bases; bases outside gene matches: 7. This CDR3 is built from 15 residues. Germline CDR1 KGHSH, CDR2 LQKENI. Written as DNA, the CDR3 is TGTGCCAGCTCACCGGGCGGGAGTAGGGCAGATACGCAGTATTTT. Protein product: CASSPGGSRADTQYF.

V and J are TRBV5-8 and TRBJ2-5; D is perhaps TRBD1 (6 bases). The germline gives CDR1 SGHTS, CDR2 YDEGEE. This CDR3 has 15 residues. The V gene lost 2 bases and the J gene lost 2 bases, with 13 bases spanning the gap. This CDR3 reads CASSLQGDPQETQYF. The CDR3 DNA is TGTGCCAGCAGCTTACAGGGAGACCCACAAGAGACCCAGTACTTC.

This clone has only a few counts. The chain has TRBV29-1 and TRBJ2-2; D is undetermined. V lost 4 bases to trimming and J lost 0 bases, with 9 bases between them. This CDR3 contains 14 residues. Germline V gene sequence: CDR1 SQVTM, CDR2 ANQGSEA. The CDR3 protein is CSVGDWANTGELFF. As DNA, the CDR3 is TGCAGCGTTGGCGACTGGGCGAACACCGGGGAGCTGTTTTTT.

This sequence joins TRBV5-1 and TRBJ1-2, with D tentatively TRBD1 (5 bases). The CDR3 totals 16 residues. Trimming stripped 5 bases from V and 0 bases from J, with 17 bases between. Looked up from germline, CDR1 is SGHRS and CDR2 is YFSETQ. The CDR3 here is CASSVGRGDTNYGYTF. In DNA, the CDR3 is TGCGCCAGCAGTGTGGGGAGAGGGGATACTAACTATGGCTACACCTTC.

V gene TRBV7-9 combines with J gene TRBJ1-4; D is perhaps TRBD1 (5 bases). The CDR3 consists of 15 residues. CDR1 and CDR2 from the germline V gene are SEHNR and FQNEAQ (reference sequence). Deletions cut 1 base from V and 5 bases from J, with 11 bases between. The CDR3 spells CASSLGGTVNEKLFF. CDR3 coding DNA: TGTGCCAGCAGCTTAGGTGGGACGGTGAATGAAAAACTGTTTTTT.

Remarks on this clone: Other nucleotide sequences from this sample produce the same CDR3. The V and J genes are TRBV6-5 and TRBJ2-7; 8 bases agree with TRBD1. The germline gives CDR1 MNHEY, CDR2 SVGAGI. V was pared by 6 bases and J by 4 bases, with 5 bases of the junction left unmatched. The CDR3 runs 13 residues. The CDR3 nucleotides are TGTGCCAGCAGCCGGGGACAGGTTTACGAGCAGTACTTC. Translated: CASSRGQVYEQYF.

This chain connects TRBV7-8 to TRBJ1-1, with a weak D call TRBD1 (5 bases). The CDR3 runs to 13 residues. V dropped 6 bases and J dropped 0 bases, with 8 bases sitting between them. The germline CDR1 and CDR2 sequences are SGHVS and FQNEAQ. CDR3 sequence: CASRRGLNTEAFF. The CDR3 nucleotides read TGTGCCAGCAGGAGGGGACTGAACACTGAAGCTTTCTTT.

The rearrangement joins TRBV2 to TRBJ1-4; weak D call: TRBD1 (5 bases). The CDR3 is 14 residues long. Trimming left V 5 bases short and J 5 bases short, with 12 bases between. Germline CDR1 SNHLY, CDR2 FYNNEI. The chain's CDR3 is CASSPGTLNEKLFF. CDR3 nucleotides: TGTGCCAGCAGTCCCGGGACTCTAAATGAAAAACTGTTTTTT. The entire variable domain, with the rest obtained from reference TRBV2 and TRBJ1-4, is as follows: EPEVTQTPSHQVTQMGQEVILRCVPISNHLYFYWYRQILGQKVEFLVSFYNNEISEKSEIFDDQFSVERPDGSNFTLKIRSTKLEDSAMYFCASSPGTLNEKLFFGSGTQLSVL.

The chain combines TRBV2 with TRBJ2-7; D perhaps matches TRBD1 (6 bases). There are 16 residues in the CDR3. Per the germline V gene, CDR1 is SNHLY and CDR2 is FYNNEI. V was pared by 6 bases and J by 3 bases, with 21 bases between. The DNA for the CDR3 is TGTGCCAGCAGAACGGGACACGGAAAGACCTACTACGAGCAGTACTTC. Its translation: CASRTGHGKTYYEQYF. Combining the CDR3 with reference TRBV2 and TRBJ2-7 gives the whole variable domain EPEVTQTPSHQVTQMGQEVILRCVPISNHLYFYWYRQILGQKVEFLVSFYNNEISEKSEIFDDQFSVERPDGSNFTLKIRSTKLEDSAMYFCASRTGHGKTYYEQYFGPGTRLTVT.

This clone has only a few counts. As DNA, the CDR3 is TGTGCCAGTGTCAGAAGGGACAACCAAGAGACCCAGTACTTC. This gives the protein CASVRRDNQETQYF. The rearrangement joins TRBV2 to TRBJ2-5; TRBD1 might be the D (6 bases). The CDR3 has 14 amino acids. Germline V gene sequence: CDR1 SNHLY, CDR2 FYNNEI. V lost 9 bases and J 0 bases, leaving 14 bases between the germline ends.

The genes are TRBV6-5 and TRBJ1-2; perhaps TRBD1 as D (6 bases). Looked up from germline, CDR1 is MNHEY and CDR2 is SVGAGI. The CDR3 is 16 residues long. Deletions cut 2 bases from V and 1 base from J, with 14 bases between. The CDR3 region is CASSYTGTTFNYGYTF. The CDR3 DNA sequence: TGTGCCAGCAGTTACACAGGGACGACGTTTAACTATGGCTACACCTTC.